The clone carrying this T cell receptor (beta chain) has at least ten counts. This sample is part of a study of breast tumors, draining lymph nodes, adjacent tissues. TCRdb analysed the multiplex PCR reads with MiXCR anew, one entry per CDR3 protein. The sample lists 200,000 to 300,000 distinct CDR3 sequences; more than 30% were seen once. Breast cancer patients provided tissue from their axillary draining lymph nodes. This CDR3 spans 15 amino acids. Germline CDR1 is SGDLS and CDR2 is YYNGEE. With 3 bases removed from V and 1 base from J, the gap between germline ends came to 13 bases. The chain carries TRBV9 and TRBJ1-2; D is perhaps TRBD1 (6 bases). What was sequenced was axillary lymph node tissue. This clonotype originated in a female donor with breast cancer. Some clones in this sample may be carry-over from other donors' samples. DNA for the CDR3: TGTGCCAGCAGCGCGGGGACACAGATTAACTATGGCTACACCTTC. As protein: CASSAGTQINYGYTF. Based on the CDR3 plus reference TRBV9 and TRBJ1-2, the full variable domain is DSGVTQTPKHLITATGQRVTLRCSPRSGDLSVYWYQQSLDQGLQFLIQYYNGEERAKGNILERFSAQQFPDLHSELNLSSLELGDSALYFCASSAGTQINYGYTFGSGTRLTVV.